One sample yielded the 8 T cell receptor beta chains listed below, sequenced in a study of radiation and T cells in renal cell carcinoma (dated by TCRdb to 2020 to 2022). Libraries came from the immunoSEQ multiplex PCR assay. This is the immuneACCESS table as TCRdb keeps it, with only in-frame sequences that have V and J called. A part of the clones is gone; compared with another copy, unresolved V genes explain less than half, and the rest is unexplained. In this sample the table shows about 150,000 clones, about 87% of which occur a single time. The ten most abundant clones make up under 15% of the sample. Reading the label with the study, this specimen's time point is: blood 2 weeks post-SBRT. The meaning of the sample's treatment or condition label: 15 Gy SBRT to primary tumor, nephrectomy 4 weeks later. The starting material was blood, obtained from a patient whose treatment included radiotherapy and nephrectomy. The receptors derive from a woman between 45 and 65 years old with renal cell carcinoma.

This chain connects TRBV11-2 to TRBJ1-1; D gene unclear. The V gene's germline CDR1 is SGHAT and CDR2 FQNNGV. V was clipped by 7 bases and J by 1 base, with 13 bases between them. The CDR3 extends over 14 amino acids. The CDR3 nucleotides read TGTGCCAGCACCTTGGGGTTGGGGAACACTGAAGCTTTCTTT. It yields the protein CASTLGLGNTEAFF.

In DNA form, the CDR3 reads TGTGCCAGCAGCTACAGGACAGGGAACTTTATGAACACCGGGGAGCTGTTTTTT. Protein sequence: CASSYRTGNFMNTGELFF. The chain is built from TRBV7-9 and TRBJ2-2, with TRBD1 matching over 8 bases. In germline, CDR1 is SEHNR, CDR2 FQNEAQ (reference sequence). The CDR3 length is 18 residues. V was clipped by 4 bases and J by 1 base; unmatched bases: 11.

The chain links TRBV12-5 to TRBJ1-4, with 8 bases that match TRBD1. This CDR3 is built from 14 residues. In germline, CDR1 is LGHNT, CDR2 FRNRAP. Trimming cost V 5 bases and J 5 bases; bases outside gene matches: 4. This CDR3 is CASGLGTGNEKLFF. The CDR3 nucleotides are TGTGCTAGTGGTCTCGGGACAGGCAATGAAAAACTGTTTTTT.

The chain uses TRBV2 and TRBJ2-4; D may be TRBD1 (6 bases). Germline CDR1 and CDR2: SNHLY and FYNNEI. With 5 bases removed from V and 0 bases from J, the gap between germline ends came to 14 bases. The CDR3 sequence is 16 residues long. The CDR3 DNA reads as TGTGCCAGCAGTAAGGAGACAGGATTAGCCAAAAACATTCAGTACTTC. Translation: CASSKETGLAKNIQYF.

The chain joins TRBV10-3 to TRBJ2-5, with D perhaps TRBD2 (6 bases). Per germline, CDR1 ENHRY and CDR2 SYGVKD. This CDR3 is 14 amino acids long. V dropped 6 bases and J dropped 2 bases, with 13 bases sitting between them. CDR3 residues: CAISRGSDQETQYF. In DNA form, the CDR3 reads TGTGCCATCAGCCGGGGGAGCGATCAAGAGACCCAGTACTTC.

This clone appeared once. The rearrangement links TRBV11-2 to TRBJ2-3; D is unresolved. The CDR3 length is 13 residues. Trimming stripped 2 bases from V and 0 bases from J, with 3 bases between. The V gene's germline CDR1 is SGHAT and CDR2 FQNNGV. CDR3 DNA: TGTGCCAGCAGCTTACCCAGCACAGATACGCAGTATTTT. Translated, it gives CASSLPSTDTQYF.

V gene TRBV4-1 combines with J gene TRBJ1-3, with no clear D. The CDR3 runs to 16 residues. Trimming removed 4 bases from V and 2 bases from J, with 15 bases in between. Germline CDR1 is MGHRA and CDR2 is YSYEKL. CDR3 region: CASSPDGGVPGNTIYF. CDR3 nucleotide sequence: TGCGCCAGCAGCCCAGACGGAGGCGTTCCTGGAAACACCATATATTTT.

V usage is TRBV18 and J usage is TRBJ2-5, with TRBD2 identical over 10 bases. The CDR3 runs to 15 residues. With V trimmed by 0 bases and J by 4 bases, 2 bases remained unmatched. CDR1 is KGHSH, CDR2 LQKENI, per germline. CDR3 in DNA: TGTGCCAGCTCACCACCTCTAGCGGGGGCAGAGACCCAGTACTTC. Translating gives CASSPPLAGAETQYF. Full variable domain (remainder filled in from reference TRBV18 and TRBJ2-5): NAGVMQNPRHLVRRRGQEARLRCSPMKGHSHVYWYRQLPEEGLKFMVYLQKENIIDESGMPKERFSAEFPKEGPSILRIQQVVRGDSAAYFCASSPPLAGAETQYFGPGTRLLVL.